The clone carrying this T cell receptor (beta chain) came up a few times. Original handling: Estimates of nucleated cell counts were drawn from the amplification of reference gene primers. Assay: immunoSEQ multiplex PCR; the TCRdb copy retains only in-frame clones and omits some. The D gene and trimming were derived from the DNA, and the V and J assignments and clone size from that table. The profile covers about 120,000 clones, with 75% to 85% appearing a single time and 9.5% to 13% taken by the ten largest. These data belong to a study of blood T cell repertoires in COVID-19. On the study more broadly: Samples of COVID-19 (acute and convalescent) were obtained from the United States, Italy and Spain. Sources were T cells, B-cell-depleted T cells, or PBMCs; the material itself was cDNA or gDNA.

Trimming took off 10 bases at V and 6 bases at J, with 15 bases between the two ends. Germline V CDR1 and CDR2: MNHNY, SVGAGI (reference sequence). This CDR3 spans 12 amino acids. The V call is TRBV6-6, the J call TRBJ1-2; unclear D gene. The sequence derives from a human donor in a cohort sampled during active COVID-19. The sample taken for sequencing was peripheral blood. CDR3 residues: CANRHSQHGYTF. CDR3 in DNA: TGTGCCAACCGACACTCCCAACATGGCTACACCTTC.